These 5 T cell receptor beta chains were all obtained from the same sample, sequenced in a study of blood T cell repertoires in COVID-19. TCRdb's table, derived via immunoSEQ multiplex PCR, lists solely in-frame clones and lacks some. This sample carries about 260,000 clones, approximately 80% of them seen once, and the ten largest clones take approximately 4%. The sample consisted of peripheral blood. The receptors shown here come from a man between 60 and 75 years old with acute or convalescent COVID-19.

The V gene is TRBV7-8, the J gene TRBJ1-2; tentative D call: TRBD1 (6 bases). The germline gives CDR1 SGHVS, CDR2 FQNEAQ. Between the trimmed V and J ends, which lost 3 bases and 4 bases, there was a span of 12 bases. The CDR3 covers 14 residues. The CDR3 nucleotides are TGTGCCAGCAGCTTGATGACAGGAGGCTATGGCTACACCTTC. It yields the protein CASSLMTGGYGYTF.

This chain uses TRBV2 with TRBJ1-1; D remains unclear. Germline V gives CDR1 SNHLY, CDR2 FYNNEI. Trimming removed 6 bases from V and 1 base from J, with 12 bases in between. The CDR3 has 14 residues. As DNA, the CDR3 is TGTGCCAGCAGCTCTACGAGGTCGAACACTGAAGCTTTCTTT. Translation gives CASSSTRSNTEAFF.

This clone was counted a single time. This chain uses TRBV18 with TRBJ2-1; D may be TRBD2 (5 bases). The CDR3 extends over 15 amino acids. From germline, CDR1 is KGHSH and CDR2 LQKENI. The V end lost 3 bases, the J end lost 1 base, and 10 bases lay between the germline ends. The CDR3 sequence: CASSPGLASYNEQFF. DNA for the CDR3: TGTGCCAGCTCACCCGGTTTAGCGTCCTACAATGAGCAGTTCTTC.

This chain connects TRBV5-1 to TRBJ2-1, with unresolved D. The CDR3 loop spans 14 amino acids. Germline V gene sequence: CDR1 SGHRS, CDR2 YFSETQ. V was shortened by 3 bases and J by 7 bases, with 14 bases between the two germline ends. The CDR3 loop is CASSSGDPRNEQFF. The CDR3 region has the DNA TGCGCCAGCAGCTCCGGAGACCCGCGAAATGAGCAGTTCTTC.

This sequence joins TRBV5-1 and TRBJ2-5, with TRBD1 matching 7 bases. CDR1 and CDR2 (germline): SGHRS, YFSETQ. Unmatched junction bases numbered 13, after V lost 3 bases and J lost 5 bases. This CDR3 contains 16 residues. In DNA, the CDR3 is TGCGCCAGCAGCTCCACAAACAGGGGTGGTAGGGAGACCCAGTACTTC. Protein sequence: CASSSTNRGGRETQYF.